This T cell receptor (beta chain) was sequenced during a study of post-analysis software for immune sequencing data. General study findings and limits: Among 5 or 6 TRBV segments more frequent in patients than controls were TRBV5-6, TRBV5-1 and TRBV20-1.

CDR3 length: 14 residues. The junction had 5 bases not matched to a gene; V was cut back by 1 base and J by 6 bases. Germline values: CDR1 LGHNA, CDR2 YNFKEQ. To note about this clonotype: As yet, its antigen is unknown.

Included in the TCR beta cDNA libraries were unique molecular identifiers. Via MiXCR, TCRdb re-called the PCR reads, giving one row per CDR3 protein. The sample has approximately 630,000 distinct CDR3 sequences; around 60% are singletons. This sequence joins TRBV4-2 and TRBJ2-7; TRBD2 matches 8 bases. Input material: blood. This TCR was recovered from a girl aged 2 to 9 with multiple sclerosis. CDR3 amino acids: CASSQVGLAIEQYF. DNA for the CDR3: TGTGCCAGCAGCCAAGTAGGACTAGCAATCGAGCAGTACTTC.